These 15 T cell receptor beta chains originate from one sample sequenced in a study of cytomegalovirus exposure and HLA in healthy donors. In the PCR, 60 Vbeta and 13 Jbeta primers were used. Repertoires were generated with immunoSEQ multiplex PCR, while TCRdb's copy carries only in-frame clones and drops some. The repertoire consists of about 67,000 clones, with 55% to 80% occurring once and the leading ten covering 2% to 2.5%. Sequenced sample: PBMCs. These receptors originate from a woman in her twenties or thirties in good health and CMV-seronegative.

CDR3 sequence: CASSLSGGPPYEQYF. CDR3 nucleotide sequence: TGTGCCAGCAGCTTAAGCGGGGGGCCTCCCTACGAGCAGTACTTC. The genes are TRBV11-2 and TRBJ2-7, with 9 bases fitting TRBD2. Germline V gives CDR1 SGHAT, CDR2 FQNNGV. CDR3 size: 15 residues. The trim removed 2 bases at V and 2 bases at J, leaving 4 bases unmatched.

The chain carries TRBV27 and TRBJ2-6; a weak D match, TRBD2 (6 bases). The ends were cut back, 2 bases at V and 4 bases at J, with 24 bases in the middle. The CDR3 has 20 amino acids. Germline values: CDR1 MNHEY, CDR2 SMNVEV (reference sequence). The CDR3 DNA sequence: TGTGCCAGCAGTTTAATCCGGGGACCCGGGAGAACGGGAGGGGCCAACGTCCTGACTTTC. Translating it yields CASSLIRGPGRTGGANVLTF.

The chain combines TRBV5-8 with TRBJ1-2, with TRBD1 matching 9 bases. Germline loops: CDR1 SGHTS, CDR2 YDEGEE. CDR3 size: 15 residues. J gave up 5 bases and V 5 bases, and 10 bases lay outside the gene matches. CDR3 sequence (DNA): TGTGCCAGCAGAGATAACCGGGACAGGGTTTATGGCTACACCTTC. Its translation: CASRDNRDRVYGYTF.

The chain is built from TRBV7-2 and TRBJ2-3; TRBD2 matches 14 bases. In germline, CDR1 is SGHTA, CDR2 FQGNSA. CDR3 length: 16 amino acids. J was trimmed by 4 bases and V by 6 bases; bases with no gene match: 6. The CDR3 bases are TGTGCCAGCAGTTCACGACTAGCGGGGGGGCCAGATACGCAGTATTTT. It specifies CASSSRLAGGPDTQYF.

This chain links TRBV5-4 with TRBJ1-5, with unresolved D. V gave up 3 bases and J gave up 7 bases, with 14 bases separating them. This CDR3 contains 14 residues. Germline V gives CDR1 SGHNT, CDR2 YYREEE (reference sequence). The DNA for the CDR3 is TGTGCCAGCAGCTCGTGGGCCTCGAGACAGCCCCAGCATTTT. Encoded protein: CASSSWASRQPQHF.

DNA of the CDR3: TGTGCCAGCCTCGGGGGGAGCACTGAAGCTTTCTTT. Its translation: CASLGGSTEAFF. The chain recombines TRBV27 with TRBJ1-1, with a tentative D call TRBD1 (5 bases). V lost 8 bases, J lost 4 bases, and 11 bases lay in between. CDR3 length: 12 amino acids. Germline values: CDR1 MNHEY, CDR2 SMNVEV (reference sequence).

In regard to this clone: Other DNA sequences in this specimen translate into the identical CDR3. This chain uses TRBV5-1 with TRBJ1-1; 7 bases agree with TRBD1. This CDR3 is 15 amino acids long. Looked up from germline, CDR1 is SGHRS and CDR2 is YFSETQ. The V segment lost 4 bases and the J segment 1 base; nucleotides outside the gene matches: 7. The CDR3 sequence: CASSLLTGRNTEAFF. The CDR3 DNA sequence: TGCGCCAGCAGCCTACTGACAGGGCGGAACACTGAAGCTTTCTTT.

This rearrangement joins TRBV7-8 to TRBJ1-2; maybe TRBD1 (5 bases). Trimming left V 0 bases short and J 7 bases short, with 12 bases between. Germline V gene lookup returns CDR1 SGHVS and CDR2 FQNEAQ. The CDR3 has 14 residues. In DNA form, the CDR3 reads TGTGCCAGCAGCTTAGCGCGGGGGGAAGGTGGCTACACCTTC. It specifies CASSLARGEGGYTF.

DNA of the CDR3: TGTGCCAGCAGCTTGGTGGACAGGGAGGGGACTGAAGCTTTCTTT. This gives the protein CASSLVDREGTEAFF. The genes are TRBV5-4 and TRBJ1-1; 8 bases agree with TRBD1. CDR3 length equals 15 residues. Looked up from germline, CDR1 is SGHNT and CDR2 is YYREEE (reference sequence). The J segment lost 5 bases and the V segment lost 0 bases, leaving 6 bases of the junction unmatched.

The chain links TRBV27 to TRBJ2-5, with 8 nucleotides matching TRBD1. The J call is in doubt because the DNA end fits TRBJ2-7 better. Per the germline V gene, CDR1 is MNHEY and CDR2 is SMNVEV (reference sequence). This CDR3 spans 14 amino acids. The CDR3 protein is CASSFRTGTHEQYF. CDR3 in DNA: TGTGCCAGCAGTTTTCGGACAGGGACCCACGAGCAGTACTTC.

This chain connects TRBV7-8 to TRBJ2-7; maybe TRBD1 (6 bases). CDR3 length: 14 residues. Looked up from germline, CDR1 is SGHVS and CDR2 is FQNEAQ. V was pared by 5 bases and J by 1 base, with 12 bases between. This CDR3 is CASSPWDNSYEQYF. The CDR3 DNA reads TGTGCCAGCAGCCCGTGGGACAATTCCTACGAGCAGTACTTC.

This clone was observed a few times. One junction end does not reproduce the germline sequence, and a read error may be involved. The same CDR3 also results from other DNA sequences found in this sample. The V and J genes are TRBV4-1 and TRBJ2-5, with D possibly matching TRBD2 (7 bases). The germline CDR1 and CDR2 sequences are MGHRA and YSYEKL. This CDR3 is 14 amino acids long. CDR3 DNA: TGTGCCAGCAGTCCGGGGGGCCTTCAAGAGACCCAGTACTTC. Residues: CASSPGGLQETQYF.

This clone was counted between two and nine times. The J gene is TRBJ2-7, the V gene TRBV6-6, with TRBD1 matching 10 bases. J gave up 4 bases and V 5 bases, and 8 bases lay outside the gene matches. The CDR3 loop spans 15 amino acids. Germline CDR1 MNHNY, CDR2 SVGAGI (reference sequence). The CDR3 DNA is TGTGCCAGCAGTCGTCCGGGACAGGGGCTTTACGAGCAGTACTTC. Its translation is CASSRPGQGLYEQYF.

The V call is TRBV11-2, the J call TRBJ2-2, with D possibly being TRBD1 (6 bases). The germline V and J ends were trimmed by 6 bases and 6 bases, with 23 bases remaining between them. The CDR3 loop spans 17 amino acids. Per the germline V gene, CDR1 is SGHAT and CDR2 is FQNNGV. The chain's CDR3 is CASSSSLRIRGSGELFF. CDR3 bases: TGTGCCAGCAGTTCCTCCCTTCGGATCAGGGGATCCGGGGAGCTGTTTTTT.

The V and J genes are TRBV5-1 and TRBJ2-5; D might be TRBD1 (6 bases). The CDR3 loop spans 15 amino acids. CDR1 is SGHRS, CDR2 YFSETQ, per germline. V lost 0 bases to trimming and J lost 5 bases, with 14 bases between them. In DNA, the CDR3 is TGCGCCAGCAGCTTGGGCAGGGGTGCGTTGGAGACCCAGTACTTC. Protein sequence: CASSLGRGALETQYF.